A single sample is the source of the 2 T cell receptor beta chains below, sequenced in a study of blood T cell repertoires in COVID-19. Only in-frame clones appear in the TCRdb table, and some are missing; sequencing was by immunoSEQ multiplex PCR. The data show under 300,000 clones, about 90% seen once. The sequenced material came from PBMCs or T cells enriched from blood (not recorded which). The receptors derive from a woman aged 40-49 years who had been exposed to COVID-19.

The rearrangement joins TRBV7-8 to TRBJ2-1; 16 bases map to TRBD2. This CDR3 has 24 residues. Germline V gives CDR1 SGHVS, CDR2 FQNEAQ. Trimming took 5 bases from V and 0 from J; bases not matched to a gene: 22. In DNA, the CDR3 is TGTGCCAGCAGCCGTTTCGGGAGAACTGGGACTAGCGGGAGGGCCTCCGGCTCCTACAATGAGCAGTTCTTC. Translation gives CASSRFGRTGTSGRASGSYNEQFF.

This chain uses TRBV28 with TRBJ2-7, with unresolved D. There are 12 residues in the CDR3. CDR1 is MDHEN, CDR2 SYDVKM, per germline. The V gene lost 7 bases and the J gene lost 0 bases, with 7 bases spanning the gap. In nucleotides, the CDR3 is TGTGCCAGCATGAGGTACTCCTACGAGCAGTACTTC. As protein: CASMRYSYEQYF.